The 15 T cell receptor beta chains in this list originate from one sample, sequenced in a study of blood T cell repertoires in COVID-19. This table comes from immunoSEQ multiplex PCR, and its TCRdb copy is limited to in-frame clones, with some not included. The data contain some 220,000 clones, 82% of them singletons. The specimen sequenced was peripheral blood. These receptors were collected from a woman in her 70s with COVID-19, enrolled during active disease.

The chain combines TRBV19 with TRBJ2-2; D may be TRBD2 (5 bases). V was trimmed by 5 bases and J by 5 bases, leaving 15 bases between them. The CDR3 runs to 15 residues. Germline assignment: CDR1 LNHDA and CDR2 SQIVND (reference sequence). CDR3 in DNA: TGTGCCAGTAGTTATGGGAGAGGGTCAACCGGGGAGCTGTTTTTT. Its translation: CASSYGRGSTGELFF.

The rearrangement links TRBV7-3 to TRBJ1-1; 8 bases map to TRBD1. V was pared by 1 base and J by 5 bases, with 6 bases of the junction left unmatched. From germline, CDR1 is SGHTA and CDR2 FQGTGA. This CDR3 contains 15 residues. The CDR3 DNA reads TGTGCCAGCAGCTTAAAGGACAGGGTTCCTACTGAAGCTTTCTTT. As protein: CASSLKDRVPTEAFF.

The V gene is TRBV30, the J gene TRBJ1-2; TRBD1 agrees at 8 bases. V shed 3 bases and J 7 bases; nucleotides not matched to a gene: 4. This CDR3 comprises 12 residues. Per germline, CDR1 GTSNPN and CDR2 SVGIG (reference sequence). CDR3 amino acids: CAWRAGGAGYTF. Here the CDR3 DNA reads TGTGCCTGGAGAGCAGGGGGCGCTGGCTACACCTTC.

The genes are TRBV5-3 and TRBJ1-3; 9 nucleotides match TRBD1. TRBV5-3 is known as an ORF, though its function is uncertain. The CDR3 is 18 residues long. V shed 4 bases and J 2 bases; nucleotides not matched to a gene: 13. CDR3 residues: CARSTRTGEKRAGNTIYF. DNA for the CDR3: TGTGCCAGAAGCACTCGGACAGGGGAAAAGAGAGCTGGAAACACCATATATTTT.

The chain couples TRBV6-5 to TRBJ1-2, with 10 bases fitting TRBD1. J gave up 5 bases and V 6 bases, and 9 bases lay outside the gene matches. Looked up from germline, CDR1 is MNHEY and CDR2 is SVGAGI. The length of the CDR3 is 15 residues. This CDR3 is CASSQNRQGAYGYTF. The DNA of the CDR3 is TGTGCCAGCAGCCAGAACCGACAGGGGGCGTATGGCTACACCTTC.

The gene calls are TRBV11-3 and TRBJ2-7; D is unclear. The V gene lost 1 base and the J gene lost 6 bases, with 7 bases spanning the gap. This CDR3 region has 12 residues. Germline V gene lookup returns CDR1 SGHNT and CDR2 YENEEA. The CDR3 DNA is TGTGCCAGCAGCTTAGGGTCGGGCGAGCAGTACTTC. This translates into CASSLGSGEQYF.

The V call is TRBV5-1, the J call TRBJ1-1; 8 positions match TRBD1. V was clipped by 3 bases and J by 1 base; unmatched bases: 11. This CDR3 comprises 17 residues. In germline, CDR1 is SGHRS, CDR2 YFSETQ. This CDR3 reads CASSSGQGRSANTEAFF. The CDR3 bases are TGCGCCAGCAGCTCTGGACAGGGAAGGAGTGCGAACACTGAAGCTTTCTTT.

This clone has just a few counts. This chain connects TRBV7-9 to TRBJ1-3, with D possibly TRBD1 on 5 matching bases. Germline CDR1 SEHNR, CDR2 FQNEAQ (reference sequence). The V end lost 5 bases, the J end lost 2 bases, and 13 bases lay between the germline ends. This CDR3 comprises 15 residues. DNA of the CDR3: TGTGCCAGCAGCCCACCGGGGGTTGCTGGAAACACCATATATTTT. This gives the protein CASSPPGVAGNTIYF.

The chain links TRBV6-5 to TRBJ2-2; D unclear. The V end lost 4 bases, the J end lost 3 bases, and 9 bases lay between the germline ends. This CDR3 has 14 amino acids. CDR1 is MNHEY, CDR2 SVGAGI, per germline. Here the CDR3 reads CASSSRSDTGELFF. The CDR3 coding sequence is TGTGCCAGCAGTTCCCGGTCGGACACCGGGGAGCTGTTTTTT.

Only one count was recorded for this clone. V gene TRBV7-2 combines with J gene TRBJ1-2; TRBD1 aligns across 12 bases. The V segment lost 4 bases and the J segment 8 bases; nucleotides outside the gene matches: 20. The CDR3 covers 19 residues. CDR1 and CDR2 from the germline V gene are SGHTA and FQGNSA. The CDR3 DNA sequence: TGTGCCAGCAGCTCGACATCCGGGACAGGGGGCGCGTTGATCATGGGCTACACCTTC. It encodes CASSSTSGTGGALIMGYTF. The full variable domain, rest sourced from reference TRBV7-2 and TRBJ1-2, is GAGVSQSPSNKVTEKGKDVELRCDPISGHTALYWYRQSLGQGLEFLIYFQGNSAPDKSGLPSDRFSAERTGGSVSTLTIQRTQQEDSAVYLCASSSTSGTGGALIMGYTFGSGTRLTVV.

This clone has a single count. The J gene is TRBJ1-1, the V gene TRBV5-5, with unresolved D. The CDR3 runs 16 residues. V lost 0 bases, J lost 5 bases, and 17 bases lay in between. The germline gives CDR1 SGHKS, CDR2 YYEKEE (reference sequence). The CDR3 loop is CASSLGPESPRTEAFF. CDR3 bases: TGTGCCAGCAGCTTGGGGCCAGAATCTCCCCGAACTGAAGCTTTCTTT.

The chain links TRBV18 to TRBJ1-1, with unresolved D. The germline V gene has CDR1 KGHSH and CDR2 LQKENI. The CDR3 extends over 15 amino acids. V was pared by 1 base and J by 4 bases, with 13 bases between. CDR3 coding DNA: TGTGCCAGCTCACCACTGTTGAGGGCTGGCACTGAAGCTTTCTTT. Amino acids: CASSPLLRAGTEAFF.

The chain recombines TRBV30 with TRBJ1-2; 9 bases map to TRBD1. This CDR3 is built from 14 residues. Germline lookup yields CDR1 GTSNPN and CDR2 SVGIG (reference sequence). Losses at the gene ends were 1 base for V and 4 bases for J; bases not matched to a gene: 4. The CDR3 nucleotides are TGTGCCTGGAGTGCCCGGGACAGGGCCTATGGCTACACCTTC. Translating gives CAWSARDRAYGYTF.

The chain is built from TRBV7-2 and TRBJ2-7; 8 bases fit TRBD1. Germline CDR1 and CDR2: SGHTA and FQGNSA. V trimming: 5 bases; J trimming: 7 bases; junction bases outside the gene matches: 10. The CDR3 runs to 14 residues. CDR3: CASSPFGQGGEQYF. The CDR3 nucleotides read TGTGCCAGCAGCCCGTTTGGACAGGGTGGTGAGCAGTACTTC. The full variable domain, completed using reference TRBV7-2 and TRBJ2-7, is GAGVSQSPSNKVTEKGKDVELRCDPISGHTALYWYRQSLGQGLEFLIYFQGNSAPDKSGLPSDRFSAERTGGSVSTLTIQRTQQEDSAVYLCASSPFGQGGEQYFGPGTRLTVT.

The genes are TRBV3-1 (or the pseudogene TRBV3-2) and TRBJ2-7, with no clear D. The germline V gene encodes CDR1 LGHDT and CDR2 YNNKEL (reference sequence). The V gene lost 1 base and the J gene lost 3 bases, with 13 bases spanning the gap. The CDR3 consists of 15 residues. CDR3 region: CASSQGLPLIYEQYF. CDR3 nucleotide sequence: TGTGCCAGCAGCCAAGGGCTGCCACTAATCTACGAGCAGTACTTC.